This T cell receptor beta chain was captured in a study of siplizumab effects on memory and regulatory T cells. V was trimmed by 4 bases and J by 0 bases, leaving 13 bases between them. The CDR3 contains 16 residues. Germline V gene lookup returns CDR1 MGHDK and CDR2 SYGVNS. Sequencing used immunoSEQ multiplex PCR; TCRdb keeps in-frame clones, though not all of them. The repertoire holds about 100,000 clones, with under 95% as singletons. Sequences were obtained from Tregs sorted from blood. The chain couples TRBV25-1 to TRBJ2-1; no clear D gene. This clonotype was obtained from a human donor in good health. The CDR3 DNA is TGTGCCAGCAGTGGGCTGGACGCCAGCTCCTACAATGAGCAGTTCTTC. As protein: CASSGLDASSYNEQFF.